The source of this T cell receptor beta chain is a study of response to subunit inactivated influenza vaccine. Overall study results and limits: Authors proposed each seasonal influenza vaccination draws in few new T cells.

TCRdb called the RT-PCR reads again in MiXCR, with one record for every CDR3 protein. The sample contains around 530,000 distinct CDR3 sequences, 15% to 20% of which appear only once. Germline trimming cut 8 bases from V and 7 bases from J; bases unmatched to any gene: 15. The CDR3 runs 16 residues. Germline loops: CDR1 LGHNA, CDR2 YNFKEQ. At least ten counts were recorded for this clonotype. What it binds is not known. This TCR was sampled from a man aged 45 to 75 who received an inactivated influenza vaccine. The sequencing here drew on CD4+ T cells sorted from PBMCs, taken about 24 months after vaccination. The chain joins TRBV4-2 to TRBJ2-1, with 9 bases that match TRBD2. The CDR3 DNA follows: TGTGCCAGCTCTGAGGGTGCGGGAGGGCCGTTGAATGAGCAGTTCTTC. Its translation is CASSEGAGGPLNEQFF.